The text below deals with one T cell receptor beta chain. Its antigen remains undetermined. The input lacks base qualities; no much larger clone sits a single base away. One collaborating source in Seattle enrolled patients while the patients were actively infected and followed the patients over time throughout the course of disease. Whole blood was collected in K2EDTA tubes by collaborating institutions according to the institutions' own protocols. For TCRbeta analysis, collaborator samples were shipped as frozen whole blood, as isolated PBMCs, or as DNA extracted from either sample type. This sample was taken from a study of blood T cell repertoires in COVID-19 (dated by TCRdb to 2019 to 2021). Context from the whole study: The collaborator samples originated in the United States, Italy and Spain and spanned the acute and convalescent phases of COVID-19. The material from the prospective study consisted of cDNA or gDNA derived from T cells, B-cell-depleted T cells, or PBMCs. The dataset comprised deeply sampled blood TCRbeta repertoires from subjects exposed to, actively infected with, or recovered from COVID-19. A freely available public database, intended as a resource for researchers studying the immune response to SARS-CoV-2, is where the repertoires were released. The samples were drawn from the first 160 participants of the ongoing ImmuneRACE study and from 1,254 subjects provided by 6 global collaborators. Sample metadata almost always included a de-identified subject ID, COVID-19 status, age in years and sex. Where HLA class I and class II types were available, the types were taken from metadata supplied by the sample provider, not from assay-based typing.

TCRbeta CDR3 regions were amplified from genomic DNA by means of the immunoSEQ Assay, a bias-controlled multiplex PCR. In the original analysis: Within the assay, amplification of reference gene primers was used to estimate how many nucleated cells each sample contained. Sequence reads were collapsed and filtered to measure the absolute abundance of every unique TCRbeta CDR3 rearrangement. For each sample, productive Simpson clonality was calculated by taking the square root of Simpson's diversity index across productive rearrangements. Here the immuneACCESS table is served through TCRdb, limited to in-frame sequences with V and J called. Missing clones are a known gap in these copies; in checked studies unresolved V genes cover under half, and the rest lacks a known reason. The V and J calls and clone size are taken from that table; D and trimming were inferred from the DNA. This sample gives some 500,000 clones in total; around 90% of them show up just once. The top ten constitute less than 9% of the sample.

The V and J ends are trimmed by 0 bases and 8 bases, leaving 10 bases between them. CDR1 MGHRA and CDR2 YSYEKL are derived from the germline V gene. The CDR3 contains 13 residues, cysteine and phenylalanine counted. CDR3 DNA is the only sequence kept; it has 39 bases, read in frame from the first base. The paper's findings and limits, for the study overall: The amount of clinical and demographic metadata varied by source and participant and was provided uncurated.

This clonotype originated in a woman aged 45 to 65 with COVID-19, enrolled during active disease. The sample consisted of peripheral blood. The V and J segments used are TRBV4-1 and TRBJ1-1; confidence is insufficient to name the D gene. The CDR3 loop reads CASSQEWRREAFF. Here is the DNA: TGCGCCAGCAGCCAAGAATGGAGGAGGGAAGCTTTCTTT.